The TCR beta chain under discussion was sequenced for a study of blood T cell repertoires in COVID-19 (dated by TCRdb to 2018 to 2020). The study in broad terms: Samples covering the acute and convalescent phases of COVID-19 were provided by collaborators in the United States, Italy and Spain. HLA class I and class II types, where available, came from metadata supplied by the sample provider rather than from assay-based typing. The samples were drawn from the first 160 participants of the ongoing ImmuneRACE study and from under 1,500 subjects provided by 6 global collaborators. Sample metadata almost always included a de-identified subject ID, COVID-19 status, age in years and sex. The prospective study material was composed of cDNA or gDNA derived from T cells, B-cell-depleted T cells, or PBMCs. Deeply sampled blood TCRbeta repertoires from subjects exposed to, actively infected with, or recovered from COVID-19 were included in the dataset. A freely available public database, intended as a resource for researchers studying the immune response to SARS-CoV-2, is where the repertoires were released. The full study reports these points: How much clinical and demographic metadata was included differed by source and by participant, and the metadata was provided uncurated.

As regards this clone: No antigen is known for it. No much larger clone exists at a distance of one base, and base qualities are not known.

Trimming takes 0 bases from V and 6 bases from J, and the germline ends sit 6 bases apart. The CDR3 goes from the cysteine to the phenylalanine over 13 residues. Here the CDR3 DNA is all that survives: 39 bases in frame from base 1. Based on the germline V gene, the CDR1 and CDR2 sequences are SNHLY and FYNNEI. The collaborating institutions used their own protocols to collect whole blood in K2EDTA tubes. Collaborator samples were shipped for TCRbeta analysis as frozen whole blood, isolated PBMCs, or DNA extracted from either sample type. The immunoSEQ Assay, a bias-controlled multiplex PCR, was used to amplify TCRbeta CDR3 regions from genomic DNA. For the original study's pipeline: Nucleated cell counts per sample were estimated from amplification of reference gene primers within the assay. To quantify the absolute abundance of each unique TCRbeta CDR3 rearrangement, sequence reads were collapsed and filtered. Productive Simpson clonality was computed per sample as the square root of Simpson's diversity index over productive rearrangements. What TCRdb holds here is the immuneACCESS table cut down to in-frame rearrangements. Part of the clones is not present; checked against another copy, under half of the missing clones reflect an unresolved V gene, and the others are unexplained. V, J and clone size reflect that table, while D and trimming were determined from the DNA. Here the sample has around 150,000 clones; 84% occur a single time. The ten largest clones represent more than 2% of the sample.

The sample taken for sequencing was peripheral blood. The sequence links TRBV2 to TRBJ2-1; a tentative D match to TRBD2 spans 5 bases. The receptor's source is a man between 65 and 80 years old with acute or convalescent COVID-19. The sequenced DNA is TGTGCCAGCAGTGAAGCCCTAGCCAATGAGCAGTTCTTC. The translation is CASSEALANEQFF.